The next 9 T cell receptor gamma chains were all read from a single sample in a study of Vδ1+ human thymocytes (dated by TCRdb to between 2017 and 2018). Overall results and qualifications from the work: Unlike the oligoclonal repertoires in peripheral blood, the thymic TRG and TRD repertoires appeared highly polyclonal, with Gaussian CDR3 length distributions.

The reads were generated on an Illumina MiSeq. RNA was isolated using the RNeasy mini kit, and reverse transcription was performed with Superscript III. CDR3 amplicons were produced by multiplex PCR using pooled V-gene forward primers and a constant-region reverse primer with Illumina adaptor overhangs. In TCRdb, clones were called once more from the public reads by CATT, and rows of identical DNA were later combined. This sample gives about 36,000 gamma-chain clones in total; 20% to 25% of them show up just once. 1.9% of the sample goes to the ten largest clones. These TCRs are of unknown antigen specificity. Sample: Vdelta1+ gamma-delta thymocytes from the thymus. The sample's cell subset or site label, decoded: FACS-sorted CD3+ TCRalphabeta- TCRVdelta1+ TCRVdelta2- thymocytes. The source of these receptors is a girl younger than two who had congenital heart surgery.

This clone was recorded a few times. This chain connects TRGV4 to TRGJ1 or TRGJ2. The ends lost 4 bases at V and 5 bases at J; junction bases unmatched: 8. CDR1 and CDR2 from the germline V gene are EGSTGY and YDSYTSSV. The CDR3 is 13 residues long. CDR3 protein: CATWDAPHYKKLF. DNA of the CDR3: TGTGCCACCTGGGACGCTCCTCATTATAAGAAACTCTTT.

The chain joins TRGV9 to TRGJ1 or TRGJ2. The CDR3 contains 15 residues. Trimming took 2 bases from V and 0 from J; bases not matched to a gene: 7. The germline V gene has CDR1 GITISATS and CDR2 ISYDGTV (reference sequence). CDR3 DNA: TGTGCCTTGTGGGAGGGGACCTCGAATTATTATAAGAAACTCTTT. Translated, it gives CALWEGTSNYYKKLF.

This clone was counted only a few times. This chain uses TRGV8 with TRGJ1 or TRGJ2. Germline V gene sequence: CDR1 VENAVY, CDR2 YDSYNSRV. J gave up 5 bases and V 0 bases, and 10 bases lay outside the gene matches. The CDR3 loop spans 15 amino acids. CDR3 sequence reads: CATWDRKGGHYKKLF. The CDR3 DNA is TGTGCCACCTGGGATAGGAAAGGAGGTCATTATAAGAAACTCTTT.

This clone was picked up a small number of times. The chain is built from TRGV3 and TRGJ1 or TRGJ2. J lost 7 bases, V lost 0 bases, and 12 bases had no gene match. Germline CDR1 is VTNTFY and CDR2 is YDVSTARD (reference sequence). This CDR3 spans 15 amino acids. CDR3 protein: CATWDRLQVRYKKLF. The CDR3 DNA follows: TGTGCCACCTGGGACAGGCTTCAGGTGCGATATAAGAAACTCTTT.

The V gene is TRGV4, the J gene TRGJ1 or TRGJ2. V gave up 0 bases and J gave up 11 bases; unmatched junction bases: 31. The V gene's germline CDR1 is EGSTGY and CDR2 YDSYTSSV. The CDR3 extends over 20 amino acids. The CDR3 loop is CATWDGLLKGSEVVKGEKLF. CDR3 DNA sequence: TGTGCCACCTGGGATGGGCTCCTGAAGGGCAGCGAGGTGGTGAAGGGAGAGAAACTCTTT.

This clone came up a few times. TCRdb lists the protein of a much larger clone for this DNA, which differs at residue 9, so this is likely a read error; the protein given here is translated from the DNA itself. The J gene is TRGJ1 or TRGJ2, the V gene TRGV2. Trimming removed 0 bases from V and 15 bases from J; junction bases left unmatched: 8. CDR3 length equals 11 residues. In germline, CDR1 is EGSNGY, CDR2 YDSYNSKV. The CDR3 bases are TGTGCCACCTGGGACGGGCGGGAGAGACTCTTT. As protein: CATWDGRERLF.

This clone was seen more than once but under ten times. The chain employs TRGV3 and TRGJP2. This CDR3 comprises 17 residues. Unmatched junction bases numbered 14, after V lost 1 base and J lost 6 bases. CDR1 is VTNTFY and CDR2 is YDVSTARD in the germline V gene (reference sequence). DNA of the CDR3: TGTGCCACCTGGGACAGACTTGGGGTGCTGGGTGATTGGATCAAGACGTTT. Protein: CATWDRLGVLGDWIKTF.

The chain joins TRGV2 to TRGJP2. This CDR3 has 15 residues. Per germline, CDR1 EGSNGY and CDR2 YDSYNSKV. Trimming cost V 2 bases and J 8 bases; bases outside gene matches: 11. CDR3 protein: CATWDAPVYDWIKTF. The CDR3 DNA sequence: TGTGCCACCTGGGACGCCCCCGTATACGATTGGATCAAGACGTTT.

This clone has a handful of counts. V is TRGV8 and J is TRGJ1 or TRGJ2. The CDR3 totals 14 residues. Trimming cost V 4 bases and J 2 bases; bases outside gene matches: 8. Germline V gives CDR1 VENAVY, CDR2 YDSYNSRV. CDR3 sequence (DNA): TGTGCCACCTGGGAACTACACTATTATTATAAGAAACTCTTT. It codes for CATWELHYYYKKLF.